The clone carrying this T cell receptor (beta chain) was seen a few times. Antigen specificity is unknown. Assay: immunoSEQ multiplex PCR; the TCRdb copy retains only in-frame clones and omits some. The sample has around 100,000 clones, around 88% seen once. The source of the sample is a study of identifying expanded T cells in peripheral blood. Healthy donors had no documented immune events, such as infections, while sampled. Regarding the study as a whole: Clone count variance between approximately two-week samples rose with total template count. Over approximately two and four weeks, about 15 and 19 clones changed, versus around 1.2 between replicates.

Per germline, CDR1 SGDLS and CDR2 YYNGEE. Trimming took 0 bases from V and 0 from J, leaving 6 bases between them. This CDR3 comprises 14 residues. The TCR originated in a person aged 18 to 70 in good health. Sequencing was done on a sample of blood. The chain links TRBV9 to TRBJ1-1, with D possibly being TRBD1 (6 bases). In nucleotides, the CDR3 is TGTGCCAGCAGCGTAGGGACAGTGAACACTGAAGCTTTCTTT. As protein: CASSVGTVNTEAFF.